This T cell receptor beta chain came from a study of T cell responses to AZD1222 COVID-19 vaccine. General observations from the study: White British ancestry dominated among donors, who included more females, and clonal diversity was possibly underestimated. Sampling captured repertoires only after the peak T cell response. Across the whole spike, CD4 TCRs peaked at regions 160-218 and 743-854.

Remarks on this clone: Its specificity is unknown.

V was trimmed by 0 bases and J by 2 bases, leaving 4 bases between them. The CDR3 sequence is 13 residues long. Only in-frame clones appear in the TCRdb table, and some are missing; sequencing was by immunoSEQ multiplex PCR. In the table there are 100,000 to 150,000 clones, around 90% of which are singletons. This receptor was taken from an adult who received the MenACWY meningococcal vaccine as a control. This chain connects TRBV12-3 or TRBV12-4 to TRBJ2-5; D not resolved. Sequences were derived from peripheral blood, sampled 28 days after the second dose of the MenACWY control vaccine. In nucleotides, the CDR3 is TGTGCCAGCAGTTTAGCGCGACAAGAGACCCAGTACTTC. This sequence encodes CASSLARQETQYF.